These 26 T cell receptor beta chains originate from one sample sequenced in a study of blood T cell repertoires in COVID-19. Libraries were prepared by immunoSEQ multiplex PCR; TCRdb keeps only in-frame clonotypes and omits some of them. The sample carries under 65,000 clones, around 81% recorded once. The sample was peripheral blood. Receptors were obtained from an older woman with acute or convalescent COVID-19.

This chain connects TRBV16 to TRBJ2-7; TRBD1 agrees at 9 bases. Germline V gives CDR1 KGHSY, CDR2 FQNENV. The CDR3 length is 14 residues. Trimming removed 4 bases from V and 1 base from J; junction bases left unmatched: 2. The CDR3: CASSLGQGSYEQYF. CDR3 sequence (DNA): TGTGCCAGCAGCCTGGGACAGGGATCCTACGAGCAGTACTTC.

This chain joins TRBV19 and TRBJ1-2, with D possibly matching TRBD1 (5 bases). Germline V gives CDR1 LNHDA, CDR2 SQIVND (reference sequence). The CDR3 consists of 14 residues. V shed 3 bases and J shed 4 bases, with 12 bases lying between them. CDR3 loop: CASSMQGGIYGYTF. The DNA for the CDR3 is TGTGCCAGTAGTATGCAGGGAGGCATCTATGGCTACACCTTC.

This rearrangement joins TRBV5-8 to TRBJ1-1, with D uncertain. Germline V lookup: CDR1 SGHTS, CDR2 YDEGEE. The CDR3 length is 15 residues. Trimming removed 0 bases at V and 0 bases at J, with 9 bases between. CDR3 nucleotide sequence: TGTGCCAGCAGCTTGGGCCCCAGGTTGAACACTGAAGCTTTCTTT. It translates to CASSLGPRLNTEAFF.

CDR3 amino acids: CASSVIQVNQPQHF. As DNA, the CDR3 is TGTGCCAGCAGTGTAATACAGGTCAATCAGCCCCAGCATTTT. The chain joins TRBV25-1 to TRBJ1-5, with D tentatively TRBD1 (5 bases). Trimming removed 4 bases from V and 3 bases from J, with 10 bases in between. The CDR3 extends over 14 amino acids. The germline V gene has CDR1 MGHDK and CDR2 SYGVNS.

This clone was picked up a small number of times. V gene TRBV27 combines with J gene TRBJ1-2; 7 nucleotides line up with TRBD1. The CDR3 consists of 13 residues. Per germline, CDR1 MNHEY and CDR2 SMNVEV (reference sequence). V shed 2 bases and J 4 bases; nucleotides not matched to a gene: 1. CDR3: CASSLPGGYGYTF. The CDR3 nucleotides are TGTGCCAGCAGTTTACCAGGGGGCTATGGCTACACCTTC.

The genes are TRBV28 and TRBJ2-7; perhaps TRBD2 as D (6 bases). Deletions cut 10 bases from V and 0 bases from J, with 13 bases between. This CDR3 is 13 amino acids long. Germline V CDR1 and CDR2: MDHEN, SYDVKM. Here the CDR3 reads CATAGTPSYEQYF. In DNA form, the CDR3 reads TGTGCCACCGCCGGGACTCCCTCCTACGAGCAGTACTTC. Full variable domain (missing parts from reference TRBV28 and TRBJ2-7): DVKVTQSSRYLVKRTGEKVFLECVQDMDHENMFWYRQDPGLGLRLIYFSYDVKMKEKGDIPEGYSVSREKKERFSLILESASTNQTSMYLCATAGTPSYEQYFGPGTRLTVT.

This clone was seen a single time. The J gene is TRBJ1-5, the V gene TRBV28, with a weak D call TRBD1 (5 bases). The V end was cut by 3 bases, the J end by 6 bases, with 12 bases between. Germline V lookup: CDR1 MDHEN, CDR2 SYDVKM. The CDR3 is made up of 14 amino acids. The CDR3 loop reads CASSFRAGFQPQHF. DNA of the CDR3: TGTGCCAGCAGTTTTCGGGCAGGGTTTCAGCCCCAGCATTTT.

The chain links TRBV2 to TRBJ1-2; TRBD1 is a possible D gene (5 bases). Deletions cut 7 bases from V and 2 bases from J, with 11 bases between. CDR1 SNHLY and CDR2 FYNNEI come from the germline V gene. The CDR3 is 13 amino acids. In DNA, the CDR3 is TGTGCCAGCATGCCGACAGTCAACTATGGCTACACCTTC. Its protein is CASMPTVNYGYTF.

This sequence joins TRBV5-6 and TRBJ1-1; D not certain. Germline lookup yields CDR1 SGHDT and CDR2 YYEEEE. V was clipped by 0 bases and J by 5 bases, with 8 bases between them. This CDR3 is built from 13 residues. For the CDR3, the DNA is TGTGCCAGCAGCTTGGACGCAGGTACTGAAGCTTTCTTT. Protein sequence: CASSLDAGTEAFF.

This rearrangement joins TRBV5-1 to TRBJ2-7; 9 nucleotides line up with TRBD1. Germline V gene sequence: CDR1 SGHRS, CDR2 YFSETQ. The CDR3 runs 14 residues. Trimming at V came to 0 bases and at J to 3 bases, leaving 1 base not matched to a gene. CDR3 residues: CASSLGGQGYEQYF. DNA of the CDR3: TGCGCCAGCAGCTTGGGGGGACAGGGCTACGAGCAGTACTTC. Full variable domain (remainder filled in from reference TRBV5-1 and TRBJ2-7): KAGVTQTPRYLIKTRGQQVTLSCSPISGHRSVSWYQQTPGQGLQFLFEYFSETQRNKGNFPGRFSGRQFSNSRSEMNVSTLELGDSALYLCASSLGGQGYEQYFGPGTRLTVT.

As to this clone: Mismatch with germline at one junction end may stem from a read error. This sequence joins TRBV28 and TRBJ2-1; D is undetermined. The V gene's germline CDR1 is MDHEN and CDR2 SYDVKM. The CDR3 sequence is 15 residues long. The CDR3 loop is CVSTRSGSAYNEQFF. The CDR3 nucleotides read TGTGTCAGCACCCGGTCAGGATCGGCCTACAATGAGCAGTTCTTC. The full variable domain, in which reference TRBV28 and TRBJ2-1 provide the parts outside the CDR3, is DVKVTQSSRYLVKRTGEKVFLECVQDMDHENMFWYRQDPGLGLRLIYFSYDVKMKEKGDIPEGYSVSREKKERFSLILESASTNQTSMYLCVSTRSGSAYNEQFFGPGTRLTVL.

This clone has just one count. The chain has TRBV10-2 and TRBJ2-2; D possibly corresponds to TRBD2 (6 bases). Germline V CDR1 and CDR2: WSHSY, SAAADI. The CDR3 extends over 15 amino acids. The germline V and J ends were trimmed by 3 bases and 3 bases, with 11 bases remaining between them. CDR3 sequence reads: CASSDGWGDTGELFF. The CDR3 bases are TGCGCCAGCAGTGATGGGTGGGGGGACACCGGGGAGCTGTTTTTT.

The CDR3: CASSWTGRGYNEQFF. The CDR3 DNA reads TGTGCCAGCAGTTGGACAGGGAGGGGCTACAATGAGCAGTTCTTC. The chain couples TRBV6-5 to TRBJ2-1, with D perhaps matching TRBD1 (8 bases). Germline-derived CDR1 and CDR2 are MNHEY and SVGAGI. V lost 4 bases and J lost 3, with 13 bases in between. The CDR3 spans 15 residues.

In nucleotides, the CDR3 is TGTGCCATCAGCCTCGACGGAGCCCCTATATATTTT. It yields the protein CAISLDGAPIYF. The V call is TRBV10-3, the J call TRBJ1-3; D is undetermined. CDR1 is ENHRY, CDR2 SYGVKD, per germline. The CDR3 is made up of 12 amino acids. V lost 6 bases and J 13 bases, leaving 16 bases between the germline ends.

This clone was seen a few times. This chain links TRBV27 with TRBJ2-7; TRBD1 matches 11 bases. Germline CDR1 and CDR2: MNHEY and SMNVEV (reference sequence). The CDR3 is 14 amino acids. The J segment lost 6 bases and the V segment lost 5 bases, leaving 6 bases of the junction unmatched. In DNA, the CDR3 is TGTGCCAGCAGTGGGGACAGGGGGACAGGCGAGCAGTACTTC. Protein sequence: CASSGDRGTGEQYF.

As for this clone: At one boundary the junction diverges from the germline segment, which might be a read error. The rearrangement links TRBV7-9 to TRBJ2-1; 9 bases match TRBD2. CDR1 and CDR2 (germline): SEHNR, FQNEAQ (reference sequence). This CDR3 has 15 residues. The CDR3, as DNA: TGTGCCAGCAGCTTAACGGGACTAGCCACAAATGCGCAGTTCTTC. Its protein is CASSLTGLATNAQFF.

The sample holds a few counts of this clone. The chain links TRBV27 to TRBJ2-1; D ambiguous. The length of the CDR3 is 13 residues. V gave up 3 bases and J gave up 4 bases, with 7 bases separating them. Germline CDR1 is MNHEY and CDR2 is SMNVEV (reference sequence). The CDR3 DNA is TGTGCCAGCAGTTTCCGCACTTACAATGAGCAGTTCTTC. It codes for CASSFRTYNEQFF.

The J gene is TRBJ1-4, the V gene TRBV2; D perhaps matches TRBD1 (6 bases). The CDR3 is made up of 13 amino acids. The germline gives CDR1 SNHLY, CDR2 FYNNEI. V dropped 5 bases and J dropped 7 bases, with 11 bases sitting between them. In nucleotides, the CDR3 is TGTGCCAGCAGTCGACAGGTGTCTGAAAAACTGTTTTTT. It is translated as CASSRQVSEKLFF.

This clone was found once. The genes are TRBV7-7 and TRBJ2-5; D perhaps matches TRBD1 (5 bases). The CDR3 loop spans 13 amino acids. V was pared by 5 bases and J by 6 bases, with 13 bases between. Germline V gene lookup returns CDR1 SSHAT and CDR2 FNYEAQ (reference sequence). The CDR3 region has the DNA TGTGCCAGCAGCCAGAGCAGGGTGAAGACCCAGTACTTC. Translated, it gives CASSQSRVKTQYF.

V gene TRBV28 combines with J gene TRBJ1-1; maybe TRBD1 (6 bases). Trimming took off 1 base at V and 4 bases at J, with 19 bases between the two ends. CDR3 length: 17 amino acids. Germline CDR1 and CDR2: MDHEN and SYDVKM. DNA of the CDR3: TGTGCCAGCAGTTTATCCAGGGGTCTTAACGCGGGCACTGAAGCTTTCTTT. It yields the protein CASSLSRGLNAGTEAFF. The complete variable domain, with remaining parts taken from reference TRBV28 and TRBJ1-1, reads DVKVTQSSRYLVKRTGEKVFLECVQDMDHENMFWYRQDPGLGLRLIYFSYDVKMKEKGDIPEGYSVSREKKERFSLILESASTNQTSMYLCASSLSRGLNAGTEAFFGQGTRLTVV.

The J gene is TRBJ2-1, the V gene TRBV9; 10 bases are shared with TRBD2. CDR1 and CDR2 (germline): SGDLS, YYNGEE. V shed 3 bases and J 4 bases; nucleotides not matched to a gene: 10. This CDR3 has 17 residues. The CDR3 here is CASSAQGLAGEYNEQFF. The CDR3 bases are TGTGCCAGCAGCGCCCAGGGGCTAGCGGGGGAATACAATGAGCAGTTCTTC.

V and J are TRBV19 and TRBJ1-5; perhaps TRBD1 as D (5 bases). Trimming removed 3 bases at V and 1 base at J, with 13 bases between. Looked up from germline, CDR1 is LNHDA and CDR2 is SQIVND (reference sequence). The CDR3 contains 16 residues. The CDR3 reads CASSILGEGSNQPQHF. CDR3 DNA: TGTGCCAGTAGTATCCTGGGGGAGGGAAGCAATCAGCCCCAGCATTTT.

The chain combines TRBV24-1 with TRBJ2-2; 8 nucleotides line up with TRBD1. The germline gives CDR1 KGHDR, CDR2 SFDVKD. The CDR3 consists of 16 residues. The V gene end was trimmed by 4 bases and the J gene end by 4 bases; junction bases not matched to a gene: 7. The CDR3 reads CATSDPGTGITGELFF. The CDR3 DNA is TGTGCCACCAGTGACCCTGGGACAGGCATCACCGGGGAGCTGTTTTTT.

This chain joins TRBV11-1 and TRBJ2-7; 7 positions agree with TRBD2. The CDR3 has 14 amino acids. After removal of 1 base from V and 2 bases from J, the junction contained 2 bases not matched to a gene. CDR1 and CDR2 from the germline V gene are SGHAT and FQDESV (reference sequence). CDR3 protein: CASSLERGPYEQYF. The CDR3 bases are TGTGCCAGCAGCTTAGAGCGGGGTCCCTACGAGCAGTACTTC.

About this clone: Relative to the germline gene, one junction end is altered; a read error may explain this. The CDR3 is CASSIPGRASHNEQFF. The CDR3 bases are TGTGCCAGTAGTATTCCCGGGAGGGCCTCCCACAATGAGCAGTTCTTC. V and J are TRBV19 and TRBJ2-1, with 8 bases identical to TRBD2. Germline V gene sequence: CDR1 LNHDA, CDR2 SQIVND (reference sequence). The CDR3 runs 16 residues.

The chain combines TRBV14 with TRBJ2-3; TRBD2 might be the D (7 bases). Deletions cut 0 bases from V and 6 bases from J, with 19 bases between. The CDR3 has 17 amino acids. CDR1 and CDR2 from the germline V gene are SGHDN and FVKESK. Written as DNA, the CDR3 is TGTGCCAGCAGCCAAGATGTATTAGGGGGGGGCGGCGATACGCAGTATTTT. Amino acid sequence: CASSQDVLGGGGDTQYF.